This T cell receptor beta chain is drawn from a study of CD8 T cells in Susac syndrome. There are 14 residues in the CDR3. V was clipped by 1 base and J by 3 bases; unmatched bases: 2. The RNA input was roughly 0.45 to 1 ug, and it was reverse transcribed with random hexamers. immunoSEQ multiplex PCR amplified TCR beta CDR3 across 54 Vbeta, 13 Jbeta. TCRdb redid the calling of the immunoSEQ multiplex PCR reads with MiXCR, one entry per CDR3 protein. The sample has roughly 70,000 distinct CDR3 sequences, over 95% seen once. Material: CD4+ T cells from PBMCs. This receptor was obtained from a human donor with multiple sclerosis. V usage is TRBV12-3 or TRBV12-4 and J usage is TRBJ2-7; 8 bases are shared with TRBD1. CDR3 amino acids: CASSLGTGIYEQYF. CDR3 DNA sequence: TGTGCCAGCAGTTTAGGGACAGGGATCTACGAGCAGTACTTC.